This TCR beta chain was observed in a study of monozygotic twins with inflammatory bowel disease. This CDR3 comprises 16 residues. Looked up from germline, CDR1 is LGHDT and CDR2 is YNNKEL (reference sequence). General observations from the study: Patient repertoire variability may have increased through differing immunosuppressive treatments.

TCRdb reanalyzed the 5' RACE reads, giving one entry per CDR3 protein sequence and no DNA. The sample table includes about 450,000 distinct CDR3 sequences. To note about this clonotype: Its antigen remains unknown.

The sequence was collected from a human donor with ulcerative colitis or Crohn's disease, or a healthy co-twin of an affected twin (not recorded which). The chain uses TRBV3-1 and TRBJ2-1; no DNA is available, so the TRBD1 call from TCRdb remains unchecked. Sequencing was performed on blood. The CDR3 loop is CASSLYGTGVIDEQFF.